A selection of T cell receptor beta chains follows, all from one sample in a study of shared clonotypes between healthy human individuals. Sequencing used immunoSEQ multiplex PCR; TCRdb keeps in-frame clones, though not all of them. The sample lists fewer than 2.5 million clones, under 95% occurring once. The sequenced sample was naive CD4+ T cells from PBMCs. The receptors come from a man between 18 and 29 years old in good health. Some clones in this sample may be carry-over from other donors' samples. Each CDR3 is given with its conserved first and last residue. Fields, in order: D gene, clone size, V gene, J gene, CDR3 protein, CDR3 DNA. A D gene is named only where the DNA matches it firmly. For some rows the clone size is stated as once, few or many, or as a class when expanded; others skip it.

NA	NA	TRBV7-3	TRBJ2-3	CASSLTPTRTDTQYF	TGTGCCAGCAGCTTAACCCCTACGCGCACAGATACGCAGTATTTT
NA	once	TRBV5-4	TRBJ1-2	CASSLSGEDTF	TGTGCCAGCAGCTTGTCTGGGGAGGACACCTTC
NA	few	TRBV29-1	TRBJ2-7	CSVRAGGSYEQYF	TGCAGCGTTAGGGCCGGGGGCTCCTACGAGCAGTACTTC
NA	NA	TRBV7-2	TRBJ2-6	CASSLFNSGANVLTF	TGTGCCAGCAGCTTATTCAACTCTGGGGCCAACGTCCTGACTTTC
NA	NA	TRBV9	TRBJ2-7	CASSVAGSYGEQYF	TGTGCCAGCAGCGTAGCCGGGTCTTACGGGGAGCAGTACTTC
NA	NA	TRBV6-5	TRBJ2-2	CASSYGTGELFF	TGTGCCAGCAGTTATGGCACCGGGGAGCTGTTTTTT
TRBD1	NA	TRBV5-4	TRBJ2-3	CASSFRDRGFDTQYF	TGTGCCAGCAGCTTCCGGGACAGGGGGTTCGATACGCAGTATTTT
NA	NA	TRBV7-3	TRBJ1-1	CASSLNRVNTEAFF	TGTGCCAGCAGCTTAAACAGGGTGAACACTGAAGCTTTCTTT
NA	NA	TRBV6-1	TRBJ1-1	CAAGEGKNTEAFF	TGTGCCGCGGGGGAGGGAAAAAACACTGAAGCTTTCTTT
NA	NA	TRBV7-7	TRBJ1-3	CASSSGTSSGNTIYF	TGTGCCAGCAGTTCCGGGACAAGCTCTGGAAACACCATATATTTT
NA	NA	TRBV19	TRBJ2-1	CASSSPAAGRYNEQFF	TGTGCCAGTAGTAGCCCCGCGGCCGGCAGGTACAATGAGCAGTTCTTC
NA	NA	TRBV21-1	TRBJ1-2	CASCTLGGISGYTF	TGTGCCAGCTGTACCTTAGGAGGAATCAGTGGCTACACCTTC
TRBD1	NA	TRBV14	TRBJ1-1	CASSQDLQARGRFF	TGTGCCAGCAGCCAAGATCTCCAGGCAAGGGGGCGGTTCTTT
TRBD2	NA	TRBV19	TRBJ2-3	CASSSRLAGEFDTQYF	TGTGCCAGTAGTTCTCGACTAGCGGGAGAGTTTGATACGCAGTATTTT
TRBD1	NA	TRBV28	TRBJ2-7	CASSLRPQGVKWSNEQYF	TGTGCCAGCAGCCTTAGGCCCCAGGGGGTAAAATGGAGCAACGAGCAGTACTTC
NA	NA	TRBV7-2	TRBJ1-5	CASSRINQPQHF	TGTGCCAGCAGCCGAATCAATCAGCCCCAGCATTTT
TRBD2	NA	TRBV5-4	TRBJ2-1	CASSLQTSGREQFF	TGTGCCAGCAGCCTACAGACTAGCGGTCGTGAGCAGTTCTTC
NA	NA	TRBV5-1	TRBJ1-4	CASSLESLRGDEKLFF	TGCGCCAGCAGCTTGGAAAGTTTGCGGGGGGACGAAAAACTGTTTTTT
NA	NA	TRBV6-6	TRBJ2-4	CASRSTVSPGYGIQYF	TGTGCCAGCCGGAGTACGGTCTCGCCCGGTTACGGCATTCAGTACTTC
NA	NA	TRBV27	TRBJ1-5	CASSFLAGNQPQHF	TGTGCCAGCAGTTTTCTTGCTGGCAATCAGCCCCAGCATTTT
NA	NA	TRBV4-2	TRBJ1-5	CASSQVEGQGNQPQHF	TGTGCCAGCAGCCAAGTGGAGGGGCAAGGCAATCAGCCCCAGCATTTT
TRBD1	once	TRBV2	TRBJ1-5	CASSGQGANQPQHF	TGTGCCAGCAGTGGACAGGGGGCCAATCAGCCCCAGCATTTT
TRBD2	NA	TRBV15	TRBJ2-1	CATSRGLAVSADYNEQFF	TGTGCCACCAGCAGAGGACTAGCGGTCTCTGCGGATTACAATGAGCAGTTCTTC
NA	NA	TRBV5-6	TRBJ2-1	CASRHTSGWNEQFF	TGTGCCAGCAGACACACGTCGGGCTGGAATGAGCAGTTCTTC
TRBD1	NA	TRBV15	TRBJ1-2	CATSRAGTGVRGYTF	TGTGCCACCAGCAGAGCCGGGACAGGGGTTCGGGGCTACACCTTC
NA	NA	TRBV5-5	TRBJ1-4	CASSFGQRTTNEKLFF	TGTGCCAGTTCTTTCGGACAGCGAACAACTAATGAAAAACTGTTTTTT
TRBD1	NA	TRBV28	TRBJ2-7	CASRTGTELYEQYF	TGTGCCAGCAGGACCGGGACAGAGCTTTACGAGCAGTACTTC
NA	NA	TRBV5-6	TRBJ1-3	CASSFFSSGNTIYF	TGTGCCAGCAGCTTCTTCAGCTCTGGAAACACCATATATTTT
TRBD2	NA	TRBV7-3	TRBJ2-1	CASSLKSLAGTNEQFF	TGTGCCAGCAGCTTAAAGAGCCTAGCGGGAACAAATGAGCAGTTCTTC
NA	NA	TRBV4-2	TRBJ2-7	CASSQEGRAHEQYF	TGTGCCAGCAGCCAAGAAGGCAGGGCCCACGAGCAGTACTTC
NA	NA	TRBV5-1	TRBJ2-4	CASSSDTGAKNIQYF	TGCGCCAGCAGCTCCGATACAGGAGCCAAAAACATTCAGTACTTC
TRBD1	NA	TRBV2	TRBJ1-2	CASSGTGGDYGYTF	TGTGCCAGCAGTGGGACAGGGGGAGACTATGGCTACACCTTC
TRBD1	NA	TRBV5-1	TRBJ1-2	CASGNTGEGYGYTF	TGCGCCAGCGGAAACACAGGGGAAGGCTATGGCTACACCTTC
TRBD2	NA	TRBV28	TRBJ2-1	CASSPGEAGIREQFF	TGTGCCAGCAGCCCCGGAGAAGCGGGGATCCGTGAGCAGTTCTTC
NA	NA	TRBV19	TRBJ1-2	CASSIGGRVDGYTF	TGTGCCAGTAGTATAGGCGGCAGGGTGGATGGCTACACCTTC
NA	NA	TRBV30	TRBJ2-7	CAWSITGHEQYF	TGTGCCTGGAGTATTACAGGGCACGAGCAGTACTTC
TRBD1	NA	TRBV5-1	TRBJ1-4	CASSLSLTGLNNEKLFF	TGCGCCAGCAGCTTGTCCTTGACAGGGTTGAATAATGAAAAACTGTTTTTT
TRBD2	NA	TRBV7-3	TRBJ2-3	CASSLTSRTSGSTDTQYF	TGTGCCAGCAGCTTAACGAGCCGTACTAGCGGGAGCACAGATACGCAGTATTTT